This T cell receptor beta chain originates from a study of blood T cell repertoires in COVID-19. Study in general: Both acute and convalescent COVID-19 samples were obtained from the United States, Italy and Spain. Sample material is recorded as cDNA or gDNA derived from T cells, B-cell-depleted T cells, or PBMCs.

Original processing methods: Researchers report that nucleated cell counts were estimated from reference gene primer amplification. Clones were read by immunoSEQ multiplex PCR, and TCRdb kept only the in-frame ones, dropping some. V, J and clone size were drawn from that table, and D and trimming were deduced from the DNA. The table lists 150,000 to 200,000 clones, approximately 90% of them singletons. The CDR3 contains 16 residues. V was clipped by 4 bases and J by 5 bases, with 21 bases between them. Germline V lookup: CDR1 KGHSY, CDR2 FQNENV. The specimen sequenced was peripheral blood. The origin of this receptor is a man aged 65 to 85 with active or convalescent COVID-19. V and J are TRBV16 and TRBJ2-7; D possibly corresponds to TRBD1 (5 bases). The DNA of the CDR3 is TGTGCCAGCAGCCCCCTTCGTCAGGGCCCCCTCCACGAGCAGTACTTC. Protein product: CASSPLRQGPLHEQYF.